This TCR beta chain derives from a study of blood T cell repertoires in COVID-19. At the level of the study: Donors in the United States, Italy and Spain gave samples during acute or convalescent COVID-19. Nucleic acid was either cDNA or gDNA, and it came from T cells, B-cell-depleted T cells, or PBMCs.

The method was immunoSEQ multiplex PCR; TCRdb's version includes in-frame clones alone and lacks a portion of them. The sample has 200,000 to 250,000 clones, 65% to 85% seen once. Germline V gene lookup returns CDR1 KGHSH and CDR2 LQKENI. The length of the CDR3 is 14 residues. Trimming cost V 2 bases and J 4 bases; bases outside gene matches: 1. This clone was observed a single time. This clonotype was obtained from a woman aged 25 to 45 with COVID-19, enrolled during active disease. What was sequenced was peripheral blood. The chain uses TRBV18 and TRBJ2-2; TRBD2 agrees at 7 bases. CDR3 bases: TGTGCCAGCTCACCAGCGGGGGTCACCGGGGAGCTGTTTTTT. Protein product: CASSPAGVTGELFF. The entire variable domain, with the rest obtained from reference TRBV18 and TRBJ2-2, is as follows: NAGVMQNPRHLVRRRGQEARLRCSPMKGHSHVYWYRQLPEEGLKFMVYLQKENIIDESGMPKERFSAEFPKEGPSILRIQQVVRGDSAAYFCASSPAGVTGELFFGEGSRLTVL.